The clone carrying this T cell receptor beta chain was observed many times. No antigen is known for it. This record belongs to a study of T cells after posttransplantation cyclophosphamide. Overall study results and limits: TRB clonality was highly associated with recipient CMV seropositivity and reactivation. Later blood repertoires were often dominated by clones from the donor CD8+ memory compartment.

The CDR3 runs 18 residues. The V gene's germline CDR1 is KGHSH and CDR2 LQKENI. V was pared by 5 bases and J by 1 base, with 13 bases of the junction left unmatched. Only in-frame clones appear in the TCRdb table, and some are missing; sequencing was by immunoSEQ multiplex PCR. Singletons are absent from the sample, which has tens of thousands of clones. Sequencing was performed on PBMCs. This sequence joins TRBV18 and TRBJ2-3, with 9 bases aligning to TRBD1. The sequence derives from a middle-aged man in good health, CMV-negative, and a related stem cell transplant donor. CDR3 DNA sequence: TGTGCCAGCTCATCTTTCCCGGGACAGGGTCCCGGCACAGATACGCAGTATTTT. Encoded protein: CASSSFPGQGPGTDTQYF.